A selection of T cell receptor beta chains follows, all from one sample in a study of T cells in Graves' hyperthyroidism and ophthalmopathy. TCRdb re-analysed the multiplex PCR reads in MiXCR, keeping a single row per CDR3 protein. In the table there are roughly 800,000 distinct CDR3 sequences, roughly 40% of which are singletons. Input material: blood. Receptors were obtained from a man between 18 and 35 years old with Graves' hyperthyroidism. CDR3s include the opening cysteine and the closing phenylalanine or tryptophan. D genes are given only for firm matches. Clone size is shown for a subset of rows, as once, few, many or a class of expanded clone.

j_call: TRBJ2-5; clone_size: -; v_call: TRBV9; d_call: -; cdr3_length: 11; cdr3_aa: CALPEEETQYF; cdr3_nt: TGTGCCCTCCCCGAGGAAGAGACCCAGTACTTC
j_call: TRBJ1-1; clone_size: -; v_call: TRBV7-3; d_call: -; cdr3_length: 15; cdr3_aa: CASSLTGALNTEAFF; cdr3_nt: TGTGCCAGCAGCTTAACGGGGGCCCTGAACACTGAAGCTTTCTTT
j_call: TRBJ1-1; clone_size: few; v_call: TRBV3-1; d_call: -; cdr3_length: 12; cdr3_aa: CASSQTGREAFF; cdr3_nt: TGTGCCAGCAGCCAGACAGGTCGCGAAGCTTTCTTT
j_call: TRBJ2-7; clone_size: -; v_call: TRBV4-3; d_call: -; cdr3_length: 16; cdr3_aa: CASSQDVLGGQPQQYF; cdr3_nt: TGCGCCAGCAGCCAAGATGTCTTAGGTGGGCAGCCCCAGCAGTACTTC
j_call: TRBJ2-2; clone_size: few; v_call: TRBV2; d_call: TRBD2; cdr3_length: 16; cdr3_aa: CASSEGLADNTGELFF; cdr3_nt: TGTGCCAGCAGTGAGGGACTAGCGGACAACACCGGGGAGCTGTTTTTT
j_call: TRBJ1-6; clone_size: -; v_call: TRBV7-2; d_call: TRBD1; cdr3_length: 12; cdr3_aa: CASSKGASPLHF; cdr3_nt: TGTGCCAGCAGTAAGGGGGCCTCACCCCTCCACTTT
j_call: TRBJ2-5; clone_size: -; v_call: TRBV14; d_call: -; cdr3_length: 15; cdr3_aa: CASSQVRGEMETQYF; cdr3_nt: TGTGCCAGCAGCCAAGTCAGGGGAGAAATGGAGACCCAGTACTTC
j_call: TRBJ2-5; clone_size: -; v_call: TRBV28; d_call: -; cdr3_length: 14; cdr3_aa: CASSFWILQETQYF; cdr3_nt: TGTGCCAGCAGTTTTTGGATACTTCAAGAGACCCAGTACTTC
j_call: TRBJ2-7; clone_size: few; v_call: TRBV6-5; d_call: TRBD1; cdr3_length: 13; cdr3_aa: CASSVTGAGEQYF; cdr3_nt: TGTGCCAGCAGTGTGACAGGGGCAGGCGAGCAGTACTTC
j_call: TRBJ2-7; clone_size: -; v_call: TRBV7-9; d_call: TRBD2; cdr3_length: 17; cdr3_aa: CASTLRTSGSGFNEQYF; cdr3_nt: TGTGCCAGCACCTTGAGGACAAGCGGGAGTGGGTTCAACGAGCAGTACTTC
j_call: TRBJ1-2; clone_size: many; v_call: TRBV7-2; d_call: -; cdr3_length: 14; cdr3_aa: CASSPLTRNYGYTF; cdr3_nt: TGTGCCAGCAGCCCTCTGACACGAAACTATGGCTACACCTTC
j_call: TRBJ1-1; clone_size: many; v_call: TRBV7-3; d_call: -; cdr3_length: 14; cdr3_aa: CASSSPDGAMEAFF; cdr3_nt: TGTGCCAGCAGCTCGCCTGATGGGGCTATGGAAGCTTTCTTT
j_call: TRBJ2-5; clone_size: -; v_call: TRBV7-3; d_call: -; cdr3_length: 14; cdr3_aa: CASSPLAGMETQYF; cdr3_nt: TGTGCCAGCAGCCCCCTTGCAGGGATGGAGACCCAGTACTTC
j_call: TRBJ1-5; clone_size: -; v_call: TRBV20-1; d_call: -; cdr3_length: 15; cdr3_aa: CSASSRQRDNQPQHF; cdr3_nt: TGCAGTGCCAGCAGTAGGCAAAGGGACAATCAGCCCCAGCATTTT
j_call: TRBJ1-3; clone_size: -; v_call: TRBV6-6; d_call: -; cdr3_length: 16; cdr3_aa: CASNRGGHSSGNTIYF; cdr3_nt: TGTGCCAGCAACCGAGGCGGACACAGCTCTGGAAACACCATATATTTT
j_call: TRBJ2-2; clone_size: many; v_call: TRBV10-3; d_call: TRBD2; cdr3_length: 15; cdr3_aa: CAISETGGPVGELFF; cdr3_nt: TGTGCCATCAGTGAGACGGGAGGGCCTGTCGGGGAGCTGTTTTTT
j_call: TRBJ1-1; clone_size: -; v_call: TRBV5-1; d_call: -; cdr3_length: 16; cdr3_aa: CASSRKAGEVNTEAFF; cdr3_nt: TGCGCCAGCAGCCGTAAAGCCGGGGAAGTGAACACTGAAGCTTTCTTT
j_call: TRBJ1-1; clone_size: few; v_call: TRBV6-6; d_call: -; cdr3_length: 14; cdr3_aa: CASSMDSENTEAFF; cdr3_nt: TGTGCCAGCAGCATGGACAGCGAGAACACTGAAGCTTTCTTT
j_call: TRBJ1-2; clone_size: few; v_call: TRBV6-6; d_call: -; cdr3_length: 12; cdr3_aa: CASSKRDYGYTF; cdr3_nt: TGTGCCAGCAGTAAGAGGGACTATGGCTACACCTTC
j_call: TRBJ2-6; clone_size: -; v_call: TRBV7-9; d_call: -; cdr3_length: 15; cdr3_aa: CASSSANRAVNVLTF; cdr3_nt: TGTGCCAGCAGCTCAGCGAACAGGGCAGTCAACGTCCTGACTTTC
j_call: TRBJ1-1; clone_size: -; v_call: TRBV5-1; d_call: -; cdr3_length: 14; cdr3_aa: CASSLRHPNTEAFF; cdr3_nt: TGCGCCAGCAGCTTACGACACCCTAACACTGAAGCTTTCTTT
j_call: TRBJ1-1; clone_size: -; v_call: TRBV10-3; d_call: TRBD1; cdr3_length: 13; cdr3_aa: CAITGQANTEAFF; cdr3_nt: TGTGCCATCACCGGACAGGCGAACACTGAAGCTTTCTTT
j_call: TRBJ2-7; clone_size: few; v_call: TRBV6-5; d_call: -; cdr3_length: 13; cdr3_aa: CASSYRQVYEQYF; cdr3_nt: TGTGCCAGCAGTTACCGTCAAGTTTACGAGCAGTACTTC
j_call: TRBJ1-2; clone_size: few; v_call: TRBV7-8; d_call: -; cdr3_length: 15; cdr3_aa: CASSLIWPGKRGYTF; cdr3_nt: TGTGCCAGCAGCTTAATCTGGCCCGGGAAACGTGGCTACACCTTC
j_call: TRBJ1-3; clone_size: -; v_call: TRBV7-8; d_call: -; cdr3_length: 15; cdr3_aa: CASSQDLLSGNTIYF; cdr3_nt: TGCGCCAGCAGCCAAGATTTACTCTCTGGAAACACCATATATTTT
j_call: TRBJ2-5; clone_size: -; v_call: TRBV20-1; d_call: -; cdr3_length: 14; cdr3_aa: CSASTDAGEETQYF; cdr3_nt: TGCAGTGCTTCGACCGACGCAGGGGAAGAGACCCAGTACTTC
j_call: TRBJ1-5; clone_size: -; v_call: TRBV20-1; d_call: -; cdr3_length: 16; cdr3_aa: CSARDYVKGSNQPQHF; cdr3_nt: TGCAGTGCTAGAGATTACGTAAAGGGTTCGAATCAGCCCCAGCATTTT
j_call: TRBJ1-1; clone_size: few; v_call: TRBV7-9; d_call: -; cdr3_length: 15; cdr3_aa: CASSQDQRANTEAFF; cdr3_nt: TGCGCCAGCAGCCAAGATCAAAGGGCAAACACTGAAGCTTTCTTT
j_call: TRBJ1-5; clone_size: -; v_call: TRBV7-9; d_call: -; cdr3_length: 16; cdr3_aa: CASSQDLGHSNQPQHF; cdr3_nt: TGCGCCAGCAGCCAAGATCTAGGGCATAGCAATCAGCCCCAGCATTTT
j_call: TRBJ2-2; clone_size: -; v_call: TRBV29-1; d_call: -; cdr3_length: 15; cdr3_aa: CSVSLISGYTGELFF; cdr3_nt: TGCAGCGTCTCTTTAATAAGCGGCTACACCGGGGAGCTGTTTTTT
j_call: TRBJ2-7; clone_size: few; v_call: TRBV6-5; d_call: TRBD1; cdr3_length: 15; cdr3_aa: CASSLGDSLSYEQYF; cdr3_nt: TGTGCCAGCAGCCTGGGGGACAGTCTCTCCTACGAGCAGTACTTC
j_call: TRBJ1-2; clone_size: -; v_call: TRBV29-1; d_call: -; cdr3_length: 11; cdr3_aa: CSGVGSAGYTF; cdr3_nt: TGCAGCGGGGTCGGAAGCGCGGGCTACACCTTC
j_call: TRBJ2-7; clone_size: many; v_call: TRBV10-3; d_call: -; cdr3_length: 12; cdr3_aa: CAISSLAYEQYF; cdr3_nt: TGTGCCATCAGCTCACTAGCCTACGAGCAGTACTTC
j_call: TRBJ2-7; clone_size: -; v_call: TRBV6-5; d_call: -; cdr3_length: 16; cdr3_aa: CASSYSLRDVSYEQYF; cdr3_nt: TGTGCCAGCAGTTACTCCCTCCGGGACGTTTCCTACGAGCAGTACTTC
j_call: TRBJ1-6; clone_size: -; v_call: TRBV20-1; d_call: -; cdr3_length: 13; cdr3_aa: CSARPDSNSPLHF; cdr3_nt: TGCAGTGCTAGACCCGACAGTAATTCACCCCTCCACTTT
j_call: TRBJ1-2; clone_size: many; v_call: TRBV10-3; d_call: -; cdr3_length: 15; cdr3_aa: CAISESPNSPYGYTF; cdr3_nt: TGTGCCATCAGTGAGTCACCGAACAGCCCCTATGGCTACACCTTC